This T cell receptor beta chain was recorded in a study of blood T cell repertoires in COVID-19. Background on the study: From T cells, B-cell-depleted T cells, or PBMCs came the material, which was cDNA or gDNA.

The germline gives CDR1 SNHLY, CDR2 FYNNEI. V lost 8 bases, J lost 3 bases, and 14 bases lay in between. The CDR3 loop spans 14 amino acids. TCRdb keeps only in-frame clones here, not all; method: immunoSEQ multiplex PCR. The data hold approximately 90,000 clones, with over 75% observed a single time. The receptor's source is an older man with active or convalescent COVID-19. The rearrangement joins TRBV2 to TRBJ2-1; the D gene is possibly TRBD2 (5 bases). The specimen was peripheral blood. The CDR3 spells CASSTGSIYNEQFF. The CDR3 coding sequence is TGTGCCAGCTCGACGGGGAGCATCTACAATGAGCAGTTCTTC.